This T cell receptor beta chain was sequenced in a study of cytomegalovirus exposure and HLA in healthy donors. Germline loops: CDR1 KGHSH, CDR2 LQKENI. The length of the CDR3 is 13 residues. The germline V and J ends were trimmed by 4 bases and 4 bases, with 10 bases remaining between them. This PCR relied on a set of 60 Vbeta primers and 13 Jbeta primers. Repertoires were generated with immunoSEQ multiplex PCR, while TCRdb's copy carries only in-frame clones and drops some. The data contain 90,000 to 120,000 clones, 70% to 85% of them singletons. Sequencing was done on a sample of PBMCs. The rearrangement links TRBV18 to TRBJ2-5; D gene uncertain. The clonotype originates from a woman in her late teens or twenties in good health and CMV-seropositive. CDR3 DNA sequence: TGTGCCAGCTCACTGATGGAGAGAGAGACCCAGTACTTC. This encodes CASSLMERETQYF.